Only one count was recorded for the clone carrying this TCR beta chain. V lost 2 bases and J lost 1; bases outside the gene matches: 4. CDR1 LGHDT and CDR2 YNNKEL come from the germline V gene (reference sequence). The CDR3 covers 15 residues. The record originates from a study of blood T cell repertoires in COVID-19. Across the whole study: The study drew acute and convalescent COVID-19 samples from the United States, Italy and Spain. PBMCs, B-cell-depleted T cells, or T cells provided the cDNA or gDNA that made up the material.

Sequencing was performed with immunoSEQ multiplex PCR; in TCRdb, only in-frame clones are kept and a portion is missing. This table holds about 72,000 clones, around 80% found once. Sequenced: peripheral blood. The rearrangement links TRBV3-1 (or the pseudogene TRBV3-2) to TRBJ2-7, with 8 bases matching TRBD1. This sequence originates from a human donor in a cohort sampled during active COVID-19. CDR3 residues: CASSQQGAKSYEQYF. CDR3 nucleotides: TGTGCCAGCAGCCAACAGGGGGCCAAGTCCTACGAGCAGTACTTC.